This T cell receptor (beta chain) was sequenced for a study of memory CD4+ T cells and cytomegalovirus serostatus. Single viable CD3+CD4+CD8-CD45RO+ cells were sorted as the memory CD4+ T cells. Serum IgG to CMV pp150, pp28, p38 and p52 defined serostatus. As handled by the study authors: After removing out-of-frame reads, 2,204,828 distinct TCRbeta sequences remained. Generated by immunoSEQ multiplex PCR, the TCRdb table keeps only in-frame clones and is missing some. The V and J calls and the clone size are those of that table, but D and trimming were determined from the DNA. Here the sample spans approximately 61,000 clones, around 80% being singletons. The V gene's germline CDR1 is SNHLY and CDR2 FYNNEI. J was trimmed by 10 bases and V by 4 bases; bases with no gene match: 11. This CDR3 comprises 17 residues.

Source material: memory CD4+ T cells from blood. The sequence was collected from an adult in good health and CMV-seronegative. Some clones in this sample may be carry-over from other donors' samples. This sequence joins TRBV2 and TRBJ2-2; 14 nucleotides line up with TRBD2. The CDR3 here is CASSAVGLAGGSEELFF. The DNA of the CDR3 is TGTGCCAGCAGTGCCGTCGGACTAGCGGGAGGTTCAGAGGAGCTGTTTTTT.